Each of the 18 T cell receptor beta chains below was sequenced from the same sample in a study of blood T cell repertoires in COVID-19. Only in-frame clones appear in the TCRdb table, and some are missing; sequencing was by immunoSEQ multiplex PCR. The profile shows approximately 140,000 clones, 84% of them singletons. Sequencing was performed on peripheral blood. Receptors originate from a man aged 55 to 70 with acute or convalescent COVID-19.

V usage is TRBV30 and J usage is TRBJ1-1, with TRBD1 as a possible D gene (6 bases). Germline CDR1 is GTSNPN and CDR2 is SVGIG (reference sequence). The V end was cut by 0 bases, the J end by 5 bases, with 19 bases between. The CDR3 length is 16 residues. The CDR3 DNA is TGTGCCTGGAGTGTACAGTTTCGGGGGGCCGAGACTGAAGCTTTCTTT. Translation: CAWSVQFRGAETEAFF.

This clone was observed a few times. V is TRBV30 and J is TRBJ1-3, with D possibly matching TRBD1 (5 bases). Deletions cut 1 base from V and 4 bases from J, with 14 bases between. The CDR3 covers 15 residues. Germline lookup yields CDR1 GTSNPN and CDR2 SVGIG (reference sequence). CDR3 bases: TGTGCCTGGAGTGGTTCAGGGCTTCCAGGAAACACCATATATTTT. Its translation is CAWSGSGLPGNTIYF.

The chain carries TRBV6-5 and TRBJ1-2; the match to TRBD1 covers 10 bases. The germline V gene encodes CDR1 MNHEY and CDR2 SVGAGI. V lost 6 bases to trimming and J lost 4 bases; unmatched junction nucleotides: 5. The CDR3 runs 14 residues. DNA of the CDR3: TGTGCCAGCAGCCGACAGGGGGCTATCTATGGCTACACCTTC. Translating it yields CASSRQGAIYGYTF.

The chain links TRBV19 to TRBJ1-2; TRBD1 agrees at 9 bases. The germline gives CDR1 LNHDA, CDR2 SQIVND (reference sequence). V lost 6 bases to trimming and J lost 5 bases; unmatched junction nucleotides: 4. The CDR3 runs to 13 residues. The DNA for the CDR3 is TGTGCCAGTAGCCGGGACAGGGCTTATGGCTACACCTTC. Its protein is CASSRDRAYGYTF.

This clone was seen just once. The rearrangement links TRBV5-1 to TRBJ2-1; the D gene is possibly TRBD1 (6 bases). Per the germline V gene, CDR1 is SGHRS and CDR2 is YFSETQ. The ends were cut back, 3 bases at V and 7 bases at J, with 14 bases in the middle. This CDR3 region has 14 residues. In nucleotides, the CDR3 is TGCGCCAGCAGCTCTGGTCAGGGGTGGAATGAGCAGTTCTTC. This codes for CASSSGQGWNEQFF.

CDR3 in amino acids: CASSLDGGGHAGELFF. In nucleotides, the CDR3 is TGTGCCAGCAGCTTAGATGGAGGGGGCCATGCCGGGGAGCTGTTTTTT. The rearrangement links TRBV7-8 to TRBJ2-2, with D maybe TRBD1 (7 bases). V lost 1 base and J lost 6, with 15 bases in between. There are 16 residues in the CDR3. Germline CDR1 is SGHVS and CDR2 is FQNEAQ.

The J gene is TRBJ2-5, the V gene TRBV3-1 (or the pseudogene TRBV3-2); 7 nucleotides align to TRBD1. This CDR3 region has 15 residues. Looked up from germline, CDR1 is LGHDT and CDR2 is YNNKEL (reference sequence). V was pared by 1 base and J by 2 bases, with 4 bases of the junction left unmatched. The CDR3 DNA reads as TGTGCCAGCAGCCAAGCTTGGACAGGACAAGAGACCCAGTACTTC. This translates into CASSQAWTGQETQYF.

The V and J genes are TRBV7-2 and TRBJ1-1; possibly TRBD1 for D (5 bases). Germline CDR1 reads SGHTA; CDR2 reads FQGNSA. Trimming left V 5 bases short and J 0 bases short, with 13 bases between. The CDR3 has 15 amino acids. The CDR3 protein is CASSLRGRMNTEAFF. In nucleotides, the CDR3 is TGTGCCAGCAGCCTAAGGGGTCGGATGAACACTGAAGCTTTCTTT.

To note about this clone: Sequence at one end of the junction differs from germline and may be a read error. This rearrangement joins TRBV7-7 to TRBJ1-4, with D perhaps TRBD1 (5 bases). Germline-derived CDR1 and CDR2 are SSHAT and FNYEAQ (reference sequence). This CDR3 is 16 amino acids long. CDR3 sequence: CASSLAAGGPNEKLFF. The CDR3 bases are TGTGCCAGCAGCTTAGCGGCGGGGGGACCTAACGAAAAACTGTTTTTT.

CDR3 sequence: CARGRANEKLFF. In DNA, the CDR3 is TGTGCCCGGGGGAGGGCCAATGAAAAACTGTTTTTT. The chain couples TRBV30 to TRBJ1-4; a possible D gene is TRBD1 (5 bases). Trimming cost V 8 bases and J 5 bases, with 12 bases left between them. The CDR3 covers 12 residues. CDR1 is GTSNPN and CDR2 is SVGIG in the germline V gene (reference sequence).

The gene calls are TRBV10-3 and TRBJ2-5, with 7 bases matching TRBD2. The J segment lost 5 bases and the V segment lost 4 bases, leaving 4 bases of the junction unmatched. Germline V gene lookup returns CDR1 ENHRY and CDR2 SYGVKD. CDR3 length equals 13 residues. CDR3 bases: TGTGCCATCAGTGTGGTGGGGGGGGAGACCCAGTACTTC. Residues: CAISVVGGETQYF.

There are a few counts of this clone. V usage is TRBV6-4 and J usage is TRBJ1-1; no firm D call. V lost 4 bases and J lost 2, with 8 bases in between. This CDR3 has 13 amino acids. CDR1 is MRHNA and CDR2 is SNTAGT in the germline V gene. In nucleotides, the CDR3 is TGTGCCAGCAGTGTTACCCTAAACACTGAAGCTTTCTTT. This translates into CASSVTLNTEAFF.

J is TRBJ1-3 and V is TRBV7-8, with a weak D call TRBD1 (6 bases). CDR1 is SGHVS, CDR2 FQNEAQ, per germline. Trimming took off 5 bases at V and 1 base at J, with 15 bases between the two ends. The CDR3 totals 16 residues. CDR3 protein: CASSVDRPKSGNTIYF. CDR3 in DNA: TGTGCCAGCAGCGTAGACAGGCCTAAATCTGGAAACACCATATATTTT.

The CDR3: CATSDFSYGYTF. DNA of the CDR3: TGTGCCACCAGTGATTTTAGCTATGGCTACACCTTC. This chain connects TRBV24-1 to TRBJ1-2; no firm D call. V was cut by 1 base and J by 4 bases, with 3 bases left in between. The CDR3 runs 12 residues. Germline values: CDR1 KGHDR, CDR2 SFDVKD.

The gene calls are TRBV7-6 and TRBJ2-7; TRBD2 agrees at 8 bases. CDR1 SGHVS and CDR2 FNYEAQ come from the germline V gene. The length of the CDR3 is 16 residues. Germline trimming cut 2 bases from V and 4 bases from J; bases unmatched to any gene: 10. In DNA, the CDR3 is TGTGCCAGCAGCTTAATGGAGAGCGGGAGATGGTACGAGCAGTACTTC. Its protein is CASSLMESGRWYEQYF.

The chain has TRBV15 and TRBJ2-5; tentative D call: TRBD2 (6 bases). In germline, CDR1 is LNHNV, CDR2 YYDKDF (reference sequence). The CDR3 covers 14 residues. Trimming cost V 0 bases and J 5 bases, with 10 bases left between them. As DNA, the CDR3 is TGTGCCACCAGCAGAGACCCAGGAGGGGAGACCCAGTACTTC. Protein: CATSRDPGGETQYF.

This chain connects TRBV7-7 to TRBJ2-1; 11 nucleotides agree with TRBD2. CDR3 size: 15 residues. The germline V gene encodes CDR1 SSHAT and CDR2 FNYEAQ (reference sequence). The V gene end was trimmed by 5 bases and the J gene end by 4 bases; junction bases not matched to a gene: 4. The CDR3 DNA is TGTGCCAGCAGCCAAGGGACTAGCGGTTACAATGAGCAGTTCTTC. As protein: CASSQGTSGYNEQFF.

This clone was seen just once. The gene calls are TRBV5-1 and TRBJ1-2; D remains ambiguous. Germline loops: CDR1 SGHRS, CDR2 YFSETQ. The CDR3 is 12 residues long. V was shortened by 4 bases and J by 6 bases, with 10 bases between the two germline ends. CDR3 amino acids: CASSRTPDGYTF. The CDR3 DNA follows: TGCGCCAGCAGCCGTACCCCGGATGGCTACACCTTC.